The TCR beta chain under discussion was sequenced for a study of cytomegalovirus exposure and HLA in healthy donors. Trimming stripped 4 bases from V and 8 bases from J, with 25 bases between. The CDR3 is made up of 17 amino acids. CDR1 and CDR2 (germline): MNHEY, SMNVEV (reference sequence). With 60 Vbeta and 13 Jbeta primers, the PCR was carried out. The assay was immunoSEQ multiplex PCR, and TCRdb's table has in-frame clones only and misses some. The sample has over 150,000 clones; 65% to 70% are singletons. Concerning this clone: The antigen is undetermined.

General study findings and limits: TCR beta V- and J-gene trimming, according to a later analysis, was linked to a missense DCLRE1C variant. Common viral pathogens seemed to be connected with several of the most significant clusters, according to a later analysis. Cytomegalovirus-associated TCR beta chains were listed, numbering around 150.

The sequence was obtained from a woman aged 18-35 years in good health and CMV-seropositive. Specimen: PBMCs. The rearrangement links TRBV27 to TRBJ2-3; a weak D match, TRBD1 (6 bases). CDR3 in DNA: TGTGCCAGCAGTTACGGAGACAGGTTTATTTTCTCTGGTACGCAGTATTTT. Translating gives CASSYGDRFIFSGTQYF.